This paragraph covers one TCR beta chain sequence. Its antigen is not known. Samples underwent the assay at deep level. Sequencing was performed with immunoSEQ multiplex PCR; in TCRdb, only in-frame clones are kept and a portion is missing. Of approximately 320,000 clones in the sample, roughly 91% were seen once. Trimming removed 0 bases from V and 0 bases from J, with 12 bases in between. There are 16 residues in the CDR3. Germline-derived CDR1 and CDR2 are GTSNPN and SVGIG (reference sequence). The sample originates from a study of shared clonotypes between healthy human individuals. About the research overall: CD8 memory received one plate per donor, CD8 naive two, CD4 memory three and CD4 naive three. Whole-study findings and limits: A handful of donors shared approximately 5% of their naive CD4 clonotypes.

The V gene is TRBV30, the J gene TRBJ2-1; D unresolved. The sample comprised memory CD8+ T cells sorted from blood. Subset: CD45RO+ cells pooled with CCR7-negative TemRA cells. The sequence came from a man younger than 30 in good health. CDR3 nucleotides: TGTGCCTGGAGTGTACGGCGGCAGAGCTCCTACAATGAGCAGTTCTTC. Amino acid sequence: CAWSVRRQSSYNEQFF.